One and the same sample provided the 24 T cell receptor beta chains below, sequenced in a study of regulatory T cells in long-lasting Graves disease. Arm-PCR of CDR3 regions with iRepertoire HTBI primers generated TCR beta libraries. TCRdb analysed the multiplex PCR reads with MiXCR anew, one entry per CDR3 protein. Among some 420,000 distinct CDR3 sequences listed, 22% were seen once. Indicated time point: persistent/refractory GD, antithyroid drugs over 5 years with positive TRAb. The TCR library was prepared using RNA isolated from PBMCs. Sample: peripheral blood mononuclear cells (PBMCs), taken when the disease was refractory, from a patient treated with antithyroid drugs. Receptors originate from a female donor with Graves disease.

The chain links TRBV12-3 or TRBV12-4 to TRBJ2-7; 8 bases are a match to TRBD1. With 8 bases clipped from V and 2 bases from J, the junction kept 8 bases outside the gene matches. The CDR3 covers 14 residues. Written as DNA, the CDR3 is TGTGCCAGCGGGGGGACAGGCGATACCTACGAGCAGTACTTC. Protein sequence: CASGGTGDTYEQYF.

The V gene is TRBV7-8, the J gene TRBJ2-7, with D possibly TRBD1 on 6 matching bases. Germline V gene sequence: CDR1 SGHVS, CDR2 FQNEAQ. Trimming left V 1 base short and J 2 bases short, with 9 bases between. The CDR3 loop spans 14 amino acids. CDR3 amino acids: CASSLGQAAYEQYF. CDR3 DNA: TGTGCCAGCAGCTTAGGACAGGCAGCCTACGAGCAGTACTTC.

This clonotype was seen at least ten times. The gene calls are TRBV5-1 and TRBJ1-1; D gene unclear. V was shortened by 1 base and J by 1 base, with 8 bases between the two germline ends. Germline loops: CDR1 SGHRS, CDR2 YFSETQ. CDR3 length: 14 amino acids. CDR3 sequence reads: CASSLRQSNTEAFF. The CDR3, as DNA: TGCGCCAGCAGCTTGAGGCAGTCGAACACTGAAGCTTTCTTT.

The chain couples TRBV12-3 or TRBV12-4 to TRBJ1-2; no clear D. Trimming took off 3 bases at V and 4 bases at J, with 12 bases between the two ends. This CDR3 contains 14 residues. CDR3 DNA sequence: TGTGCCAGCAGTTTCGGACCCGCGGTCTATGGCTACACCTTC. It specifies CASSFGPAVYGYTF.

Many counts were recorded for this clonotype. The chain couples TRBV7-9 to TRBJ2-5; unclear D gene. Germline V CDR1 and CDR2: SEHNR, FQNEAQ (reference sequence). Between the trimmed V and J ends, which lost 4 bases and 7 bases, there was a span of 7 bases. The CDR3 has 11 residues. CDR3 residues: CASSSSRTQYF. CDR3 coding DNA: TGTGCCAGCAGCTCCAGTAGGACCCAGTACTTC.

This chain uses TRBV20-1 with TRBJ2-7, with D tentatively TRBD1 or TRBD2 (5 bases each). Germline CDR1 and CDR2: DFQATT and SNEGSKA (reference sequence). The CDR3 has 14 residues. V was clipped by 0 bases and J by 3 bases, with 12 bases between them. The CDR3 nucleotides are TGCAGTGCTAGAGAGTCGGGACGGCACTACGAGCAGTACTTC. It is translated as CSARESGRHYEQYF.

As to this clonotype: A read error may produce the germline difference seen at one junction end. The rearrangement joins TRBV7-9 to TRBJ2-7, with 8 bases matching TRBD1. Germline CDR1 SEHNR, CDR2 FQNEAQ (reference sequence). The CDR3 spans 18 residues. CDR3 sequence: CASSPRSRQGLHSYKQYF. In DNA, the CDR3 is TGTGCCAGCAGCCCTCGGTCGAGACAGGGGCTTCACTCCTACAAGCAGTACTTC. Drawing the rest from reference TRBV7-9 and TRBJ2-7, the complete variable domain is DTGVSQNPRHKITKRGQNVTFRCDPISEHNRLYWYRQTLGQGPEFLTYFQNEAQLEKSRLLSDRFSAERPKGSFSTLEIQRTEQGDSAMYLCASSPRSRQGLHSYKQYFGPGTRLTVT.

This clonotype has ten or more counts. This rearrangement joins TRBV28 to TRBJ2-5, with no clear D. The CDR3 spans 14 residues. V shed 4 bases and J shed 4 bases, with 13 bases lying between them. Germline V CDR1 and CDR2: MDHEN, SYDVKM. The CDR3 nucleotides are TGTGCCAGCAGTTCCGCCCCTCGGCGAGAGACCCAGTACTTC. Protein sequence: CASSSAPRRETQYF.

J is TRBJ1-1 and V is TRBV20-1; TRBD1 might be the D (6 bases). Germline lookup yields CDR1 DFQATT and CDR2 SNEGSKA (reference sequence). The CDR3 is 15 residues long. V shed 6 bases and J shed 0 bases, with 17 bases lying between them. CDR3 amino acids: CSAAGRQDMNTEAFF. In DNA form, the CDR3 reads TGCAGTGCGGCAGGGAGACAGGATATGAACACTGAAGCTTTCTTT.

This chain uses TRBV6-1 with TRBJ2-2; a possible D gene is TRBD2 (6 bases). V lost 7 bases to trimming and J lost 8 bases, with 11 bases between them. CDR3 length: 12 amino acids. Germline V gene lookup returns CDR1 MNHNS and CDR2 SASEGT. The CDR3 region is CASTRGSGELFF. The CDR3 region has the DNA TGTGCCAGCACCCGGGGGTCAGGGGAGCTGTTTTTT.

Many counts were recorded for this clonotype. V is TRBV20-1 and J is TRBJ1-1, with D maybe TRBD1 (6 bases). CDR3 length: 13 amino acids. V was clipped by 1 base and J by 2 bases, with 8 bases between them. CDR1 is DFQATT, CDR2 SNEGSKA, per germline (reference sequence). The DNA for the CDR3 is TGCAGTGCTAGAGGGGACATTAACACTGAAGCTTTCTTT. Protein product: CSARGDINTEAFF.

Comments on this clonotype: This may be a read error: a much more frequent sequence differs by one nucleotide. The chain has TRBV6-5 and TRBJ2-5; D is ambiguous. CDR3 length equals 15 residues. The V end lost 0 bases, the J end lost 3 bases, and 11 bases lay between the germline ends. Germline CDR1 is MNHEY and CDR2 is SVGAGI. Written as DNA, the CDR3 is TGTGCCAGCAGTTACTCGCTAATAGGGAAAGAGACCCAGTACTTC. This codes for CASSYSLIGKETQYF.

DNA for the CDR3: TGCGCCAGCAGCCAAGAAGGGGGAACTGGGGCCAACGTCCTGACTTTC. It translates to CASSQEGGTGANVLTF. The chain is built from TRBV4-3 and TRBJ2-6; tentative D call: TRBD1 (6 bases). The CDR3 contains 16 residues. Germline CDR1 reads LGHNA; CDR2 reads YSLEER. With 0 bases removed from V and 2 bases from J, the gap between germline ends came to 8 bases.

The chain uses TRBV29-1 and TRBJ1-6; no clear D. CDR1 SQVTM and CDR2 ANQGSEA come from the germline V gene. This CDR3 comprises 16 residues. V lost 5 bases and J lost 0, with 14 bases in between. The CDR3 protein is CSVLTRWSSYNSPLHF. As DNA, the CDR3 is TGCAGCGTTCTCACGAGGTGGAGCTCCTATAATTCACCCCTCCACTTT.

This clonotype was detected many times. The rearrangement joins TRBV20-1 to TRBJ1-2, with TRBD1 matching 7 bases. Germline values: CDR1 DFQATT, CDR2 SNEGSKA (reference sequence). The CDR3 loop spans 13 amino acids. V shed 4 bases and J 8 bases; nucleotides not matched to a gene: 10. The CDR3 DNA sequence: TGCAGTGCTAAAAGGGGGCTTAAGGAAGGCTACACCTTC. This codes for CSAKRGLKEGYTF.

At least ten counts were recorded for this clonotype. This chain connects TRBV2 to TRBJ1-4, with 7 bases that match TRBD1. V was clipped by 4 bases and J by 4 bases; unmatched bases: 6. The CDR3 runs 15 residues. From germline, CDR1 is SNHLY and CDR2 FYNNEI. CDR3 sequence: CASSVRQGSNEKLFF. The DNA of the CDR3 is TGTGCCAGCAGTGTCCGACAGGGCAGTAATGAAAAACTGTTTTTT.

In this sample, this clonotype turned up many times. The rearrangement joins TRBV12-3 or TRBV12-4 to TRBJ2-5; TRBD1 agrees at 9 bases. With V trimmed by 6 bases and J by 4 bases, 6 bases remained unmatched. The CDR3 spans 14 residues. The CDR3 nucleotides are TGTGCCAGCAGGGGACAGGGTAATCGAGAGACCCAGTACTTC. Translated: CASRGQGNRETQYF.

This clonotype was observed at least ten times. The rearrangement uses TRBV7-3 and TRBJ1-1; weak D call: TRBD1 (5 bases). CDR3 length equals 13 residues. With 5 bases removed from V and 7 bases from J, the gap between germline ends came to 14 bases. In germline, CDR1 is SGHTA, CDR2 FQGTGA. The CDR3 loop reads CASSPIPGDEAFF. The DNA for the CDR3 is TGTGCCAGCAGCCCCATTCCGGGGGATGAAGCTTTCTTT.

This clonotype was counted ten times or more. The rearrangement links TRBV28 to TRBJ1-2; TRBD1 matches 9 bases. This CDR3 spans 15 amino acids. The V segment lost 5 bases and the J segment 6 bases; nucleotides outside the gene matches: 10. The germline CDR1 and CDR2 sequences are MDHEN and SYDVKM. The CDR3 protein is CASSPPGQGRNGYTF. CDR3 in DNA: TGTGCCAGCAGTCCGCCGGGACAGGGCCGGAATGGCTACACCTTC.

This clonotype has at least ten counts. J is TRBJ1-2 and V is TRBV28; the match to TRBD1 covers 9 bases. The germline V gene encodes CDR1 MDHEN and CDR2 SYDVKM. The CDR3 runs to 14 residues. With 7 bases clipped from V and 6 bases from J, the junction kept 9 bases outside the gene matches. The CDR3 nucleotides are TGTGCCAGCACGATTGGGACAGGGCTAAATGGCTACACCTTC. Translating it yields CASTIGTGLNGYTF.

In the case of this clonotype: This may be a read error: a much more frequent sequence differs by one nucleotide. This chain uses TRBV27 with TRBJ2-7; D remains unclear. This CDR3 comprises 11 residues. Germline CDR1 is MNHEY and CDR2 is SMNVEV (reference sequence). The V gene lost 6 bases and the J gene lost 6 bases, with 9 bases spanning the gap. The CDR3 loop is CASRTLREQYF. DNA of the CDR3: TGTGCCAGCAGAACACTCCGCGAGCAGTACTTC.

The J gene is TRBJ2-7, the V gene TRBV6-5; 9 bases match TRBD2. V gave up 0 bases and J gave up 2 bases; unmatched junction bases: 17. This CDR3 has 20 amino acids. Germline V gene sequence: CDR1 MNHEY, CDR2 SVGAGI. CDR3 coding DNA: TGTGCCAGCAGTTACTCGACTCTAGCGGGAATTCAGGGCTCGGCCTACGAGCAGTACTTC. It specifies CASSYSTLAGIQGSAYEQYF.

This chain uses TRBV7-6 with TRBJ2-3; no firm D call. The CDR3 loop spans 15 amino acids. The V and J ends lost 1 base and 3 bases respectively, with 11 bases between them. The germline V gene has CDR1 SGHVS and CDR2 FNYEAQ. The CDR3 DNA follows: TGTGCCAGCAGCTTAGGCGCAGATTATACAGATACGCAGTATTTT. As protein: CASSLGADYTDTQYF.

A word on this clonotype: A clone one base away is much larger, so this may be a read error. V and J are TRBV28 and TRBJ1-4; 7 bases are a match to TRBD1. Losses at the gene ends were 5 bases for V and 2 bases for J; bases not matched to a gene: 2. The CDR3 length is 14 residues. From germline, CDR1 is MDHEN and CDR2 SYDVKM. CDR3 protein: CASSVTGTNEKLFF. CDR3 in DNA: TGTGCCAGCAGTGTGACAGGGACTAATGAAAAACTGTTTTTT.